A single T cell receptor (beta chain) is shown here with its context. This record comes from a study of blood T cell repertoires in COVID-19. Sequenced by immunoSEQ multiplex PCR; TCRdb stores in-frame clones only, minus some. In the table there are over 85,000 clones, more than 85% of which are singletons. J gave up 2 bases and V 11 bases, and 7 bases lay outside the gene matches. The length of the CDR3 is 13 residues. The V gene's germline CDR1 is MNHNY and CDR2 SVGAGI (reference sequence). Material: peripheral blood. This chain joins TRBV6-6 and TRBJ1-1, with 8 nucleotides matching TRBD1. This clonotype was obtained from a man aged 45-65 years with active or convalescent COVID-19. The DNA for the CDR3 is TGTGCCGCCCTCGGACAGGGCAACACTGAAGCTTTCTTT. Amino acids: CAALGQGNTEAFF.